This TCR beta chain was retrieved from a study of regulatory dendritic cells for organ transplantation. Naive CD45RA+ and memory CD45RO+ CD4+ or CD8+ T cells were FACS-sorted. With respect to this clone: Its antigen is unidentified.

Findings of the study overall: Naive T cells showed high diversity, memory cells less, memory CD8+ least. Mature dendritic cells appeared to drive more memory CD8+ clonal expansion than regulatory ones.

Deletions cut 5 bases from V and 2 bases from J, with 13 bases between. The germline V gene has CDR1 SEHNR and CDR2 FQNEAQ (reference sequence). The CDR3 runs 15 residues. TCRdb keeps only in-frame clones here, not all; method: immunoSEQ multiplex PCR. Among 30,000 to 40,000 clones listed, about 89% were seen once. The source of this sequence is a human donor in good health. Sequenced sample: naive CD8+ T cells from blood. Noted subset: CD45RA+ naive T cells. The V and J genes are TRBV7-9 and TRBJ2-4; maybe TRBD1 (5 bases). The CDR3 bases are TGTGCCAGCAGCACCCAGGGTCTATCCAAAAACATTCAGTACTTC. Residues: CASSTQGLSKNIQYF.